This entry lists 10 T cell receptor beta chains sequenced from one sample in a study of early T cells in non-severe SARS-CoV-2 infection. MiXCR, applied by TCRdb to the 5' RACE reads, yields one record per CDR3 protein. The table has tens of thousands of distinct CDR3 sequences, about 5.8% seen once. Material for sequencing was whole blood. These TCRs come from an adult who was a healthcare worker with PCR-confirmed SARS-CoV-2 infection or an uninfected control (not recorded which).

This chain uses TRBV7-8 with TRBJ2-3; TRBD2 matches 9 bases. The ends lost 5 bases at V and 2 bases at J; junction bases unmatched: 5. Germline V lookup: CDR1 SGHVS, CDR2 FQNEAQ. The CDR3 spans 15 residues. CDR3 in DNA: TGTGCCAGCAGCCCGGGACTAGCCTACACAGATACGCAGTATTTT. Translating it yields CASSPGLAYTDTQYF.

This clonotype came up many times. This rearrangement joins TRBV29-1 to TRBJ2-7, with 8 nucleotides matching TRBD2. The CDR3 runs to 13 residues. The germline V gene encodes CDR1 SQVTM and CDR2 ANQGSEA. J lost 6 bases, V lost 2 bases, and 6 bases had no gene match. The CDR3 nucleotides read TGCAGCGTTGAAAAGGGGGGACTAGGCGAGCAGTACTTC. Its protein product is CSVEKGGLGEQYF.

This clonotype was seen only a few times. The CDR3: CASSWTSGGALEQFF. As DNA, the CDR3 is TGTGCCAGCAGCTGGACTAGCGGGGGGGCCCTTGAGCAGTTCTTC. The J gene is TRBJ2-1, the V gene TRBV7-9; TRBD2 aligns across 15 bases. V was clipped by 4 bases and J by 9 bases; unmatched bases: 4. This CDR3 is built from 15 residues. From germline, CDR1 is SEHNR and CDR2 FQNEAQ (reference sequence).

This chain uses TRBV28 with TRBJ1-5, with D tentatively TRBD1 (6 bases). The germline V gene encodes CDR1 MDHEN and CDR2 SYDVKM. CDR3 length: 14 residues. The V end was cut by 4 bases, the J end by 7 bases, with 14 bases between. For the CDR3, the DNA is TGTGCCAGCAGTTCTCTTCAGGGGCACCAGCCCCAGCATTTT. Encoded protein: CASSSLQGHQPQHF.

J is TRBJ1-3 and V is TRBV6-5; 8 positions agree with TRBD1. The V gene's germline CDR1 is MNHEY and CDR2 SVGAGI. Losses at the gene ends were 2 bases for V and 7 bases for J; bases not matched to a gene: 7. The CDR3 totals 15 residues. The CDR3 sequence is CASSYRQGSLNTIYF. CDR3 nucleotide sequence: TGTGCCAGCAGTTACCGACAGGGGAGTTTGAACACCATATATTTT.

V and J are TRBV6-5 and TRBJ1-1; 8 nucleotides line up with TRBD1. Trimming cost V 0 bases and J 4 bases; bases outside gene matches: 7. This CDR3 region has 16 residues. Germline CDR1 is MNHEY and CDR2 is SVGAGI. This CDR3 is CASSYSLQGAVTEAFF. The CDR3 region has the DNA TGTGCCAGCAGTTACTCGTTGCAGGGGGCGGTCACTGAAGCTTTCTTT.

The chain has TRBV6-6 and TRBJ1-5; no firm D call. Trimming took 2 bases from V and 3 from J, leaving 8 bases between them. The germline gives CDR1 MNHNY, CDR2 SVGAGI (reference sequence). The CDR3 consists of 14 residues. This chain's CDR3 is CASSYGSDNQPQHF. The CDR3 DNA reads as TGTGCCAGCAGTTACGGAAGCGACAATCAGCCCCAGCATTTT.

This clonotype was seen many times. The chain has TRBV18 and TRBJ2-1; 9 bases align to TRBD2. The CDR3 runs to 17 residues. With V trimmed by 5 bases and J by 9 bases, 17 bases remained unmatched. In germline, CDR1 is KGHSH, CDR2 LQKENI. Written as DNA, the CDR3 is TGTGCCAGCTCATCTCCCTCCAGCGGGGGGCCAGGTCTTGAGCAGTTCTTC. This gives the protein CASSSPSSGGPGLEQFF.

At least ten counts were recorded for this clonotype. The rearrangement links TRBV20-1 to TRBJ1-6, with 7 bases aligning to TRBD1. This CDR3 comprises 15 residues. CDR1 and CDR2 (germline): DFQATT, SNEGSKA (reference sequence). V gave up 2 bases and J gave up 4 bases; unmatched junction bases: 5. In nucleotides, the CDR3 is TGCAGTGCTAGACCCGGGACAGTTTATAATTCACCCCTCCACTTT. This gives the protein CSARPGTVYNSPLHF.

In its sample, this clonotype was seen many times. The CDR3 DNA sequence: TGTGCCAGCAGTCCGAGGTTAGCGGGGGGCCCACAAATACCGAACACCGGGGAGCTGTTTTTT. Its translation: CASSPRLAGGPQIPNTGELFF. The chain recombines TRBV6-4 with TRBJ2-2, with TRBD2 matching 10 bases. After removal of 5 bases from V and 0 bases from J, the junction contained 18 bases not matched to a gene. The CDR3 is made up of 21 amino acids. Germline CDR1 and CDR2: MRHNA and SNTAGT.